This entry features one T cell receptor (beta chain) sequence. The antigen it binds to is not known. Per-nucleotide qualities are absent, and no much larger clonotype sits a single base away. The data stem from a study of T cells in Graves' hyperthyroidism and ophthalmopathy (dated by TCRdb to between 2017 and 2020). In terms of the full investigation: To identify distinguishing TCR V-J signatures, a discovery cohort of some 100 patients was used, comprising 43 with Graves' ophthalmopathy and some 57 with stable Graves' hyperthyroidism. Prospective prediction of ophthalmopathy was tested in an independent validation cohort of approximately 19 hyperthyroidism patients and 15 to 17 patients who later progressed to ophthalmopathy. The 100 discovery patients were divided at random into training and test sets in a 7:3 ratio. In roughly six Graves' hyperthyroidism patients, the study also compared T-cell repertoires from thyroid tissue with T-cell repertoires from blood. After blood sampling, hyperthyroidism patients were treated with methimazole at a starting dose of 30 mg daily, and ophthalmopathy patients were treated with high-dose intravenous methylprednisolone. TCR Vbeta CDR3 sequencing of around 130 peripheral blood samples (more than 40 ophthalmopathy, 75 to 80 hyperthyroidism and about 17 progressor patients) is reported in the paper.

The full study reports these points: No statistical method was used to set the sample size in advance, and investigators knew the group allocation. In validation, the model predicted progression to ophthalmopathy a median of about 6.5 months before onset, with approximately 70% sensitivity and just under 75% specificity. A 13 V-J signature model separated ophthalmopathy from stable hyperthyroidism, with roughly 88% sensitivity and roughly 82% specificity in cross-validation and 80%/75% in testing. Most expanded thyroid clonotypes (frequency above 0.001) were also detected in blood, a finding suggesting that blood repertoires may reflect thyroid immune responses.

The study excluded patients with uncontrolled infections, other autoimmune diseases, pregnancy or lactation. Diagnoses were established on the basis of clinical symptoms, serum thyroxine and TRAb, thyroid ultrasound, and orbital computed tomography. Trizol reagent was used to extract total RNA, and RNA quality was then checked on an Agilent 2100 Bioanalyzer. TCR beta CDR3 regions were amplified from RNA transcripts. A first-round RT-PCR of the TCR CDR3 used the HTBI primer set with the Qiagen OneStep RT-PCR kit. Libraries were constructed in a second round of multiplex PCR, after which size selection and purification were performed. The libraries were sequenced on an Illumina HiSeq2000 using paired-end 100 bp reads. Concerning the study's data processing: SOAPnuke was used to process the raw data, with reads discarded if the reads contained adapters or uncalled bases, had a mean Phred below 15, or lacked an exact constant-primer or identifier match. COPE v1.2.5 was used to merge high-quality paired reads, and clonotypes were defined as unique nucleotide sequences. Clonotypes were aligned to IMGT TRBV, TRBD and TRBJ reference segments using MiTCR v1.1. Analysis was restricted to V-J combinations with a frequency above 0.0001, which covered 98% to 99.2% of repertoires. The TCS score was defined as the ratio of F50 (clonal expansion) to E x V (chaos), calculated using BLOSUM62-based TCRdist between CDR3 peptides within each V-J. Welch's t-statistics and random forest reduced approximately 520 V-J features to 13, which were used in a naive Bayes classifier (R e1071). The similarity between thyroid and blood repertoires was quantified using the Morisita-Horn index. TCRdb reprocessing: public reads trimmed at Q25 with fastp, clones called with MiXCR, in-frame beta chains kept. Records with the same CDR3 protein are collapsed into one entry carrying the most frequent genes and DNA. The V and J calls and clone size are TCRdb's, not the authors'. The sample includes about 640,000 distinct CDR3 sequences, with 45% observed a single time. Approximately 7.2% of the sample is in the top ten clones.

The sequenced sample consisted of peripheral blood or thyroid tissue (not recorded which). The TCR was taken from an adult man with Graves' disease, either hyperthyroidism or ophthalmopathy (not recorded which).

The bases are TGTGCCAGCAGTGATTTTGGGTCAACTAATGAAAAACTGTTTTTT. It codes for CASSDFGSTNEKLFF. This sequence uses TRBV6-6 and TRBJ1-4; no confident D gene assignment can be made. Counted from cysteine to phenylalanine, this CDR3 has 15 amino acids. Of all the DNA, just the CDR3 is kept, 45 bases in frame from base 1. Based on the germline V gene (reference sequence), the CDR1 and CDR2 sequences are MNHNY and SVGAGI. Trimming at the junction amounts to 5 bases on V and 0 bases on J, and the germline ends lie 10 bases apart.